Below are 10 T cell receptor beta chains sequenced from a single sample in a study of blood T cell repertoires in COVID-19. The assay was immunoSEQ multiplex PCR, and TCRdb's table has in-frame clones only and misses some. The sample carries approximately 160,000 clones, 84% recorded once. Material for sequencing was peripheral blood. These receptors were obtained from a middle-aged man who had recovered from COVID-19.

The chain joins TRBV29-1 to TRBJ2-5, with D possibly TRBD2 on 6 matching bases. The V and J ends lost 6 bases and 9 bases respectively, with 26 bases between them. Germline V CDR1 and CDR2: SQVTM, ANQGSEA. The length of the CDR3 is 15 residues. In nucleotides, the CDR3 is TGCAGCGTCCCCCTAAGGGGACTCCCGGCTGCGGCCCAGTACTTC. Its protein product is CSVPLRGLPAAAQYF.

CDR3 coding DNA: TGTGCCAGCAGTTTATCGGAAGGGGTCTACGAGCAGTACTTC. It encodes CASSLSEGVYEQYF. The chain has TRBV27 and TRBJ2-7; D possibly corresponds to TRBD1 (5 bases). The CDR3 spans 14 residues. Trimming shortened V by 0 bases and J by 3 bases, and 9 bases separated the two germline ends. The germline gives CDR1 MNHEY, CDR2 SMNVEV (reference sequence).

The gene calls are TRBV28 and TRBJ1-6; 7 nucleotides match TRBD1. The CDR3 is made up of 16 amino acids. J gave up 7 bases and V 5 bases, and 11 bases lay outside the gene matches. Germline CDR1 is MDHEN and CDR2 is SYDVKM. The CDR3, as DNA: TGTGCCAGCAGTACCCAGCCGACAGGGCAAAATTCACCCCTCCACTTT. Residues: CASSTQPTGQNSPLHF.

The chain recombines TRBV29-1 with TRBJ2-6, with 7 bases aligning to TRBD1. The V segment lost 1 base and the J segment 2 bases; nucleotides outside the gene matches: 5. This CDR3 comprises 16 residues. Germline assignment: CDR1 SQVTM and CDR2 ANQGSEA. Here the CDR3 reads CSVEGPGGAGANVLTF. CDR3 coding DNA: TGCAGCGTTGAAGGGCCAGGGGGTGCTGGGGCCAACGTCCTGACTTTC.

The chain employs TRBV29-1 and TRBJ2-1; TRBD2 matches at 7 bases. The ends lost 3 bases at V and 4 bases at J; junction bases unmatched: 12. The CDR3 consists of 16 residues. Looked up from germline, CDR1 is SQVTM and CDR2 is ANQGSEA. The CDR3 DNA reads TGCAGCGTTGACTTGACTAGCCCACGCTATTACAATGAGCAGTTCTTC. This sequence encodes CSVDLTSPRYYNEQFF.

The V gene is TRBV4-3, the J gene TRBJ2-1; weak D call: TRBD2 (5 bases). There are 16 residues in the CDR3. V shed 4 bases and J shed 7 bases, with 20 bases lying between them. Germline values: CDR1 LGHNA, CDR2 YSLEER. The CDR3 region is CASSLLRDGFGNEQFF. CDR3 in DNA: TGCGCCAGCAGCCTCTTGAGGGATGGTTTCGGGAATGAGCAGTTCTTC.

This clone was seen once. The rearrangement links TRBV14 to TRBJ2-7, with TRBD2 matching over 14 bases. The CDR3 is 18 amino acids. V lost 3 bases and J lost 2; bases outside the gene matches: 9. Per germline, CDR1 SGHDN and CDR2 FVKESK. The CDR3 spells CASSHTGTSGGPTYEQYF. For the CDR3, the DNA is TGTGCCAGCAGCCACACTGGGACTAGCGGGGGCCCAACCTACGAGCAGTACTTC.

The rearrangement joins TRBV24-1 to TRBJ2-1, with 10 bases that match TRBD2. CDR3 length: 15 residues. J was trimmed by 9 bases and V by 3 bases; bases with no gene match: 7. The germline V gene encodes CDR1 KGHDR and CDR2 SFDVKD. The CDR3 here is CATSDRAGGPSEQFF. CDR3 nucleotides: TGTGCCACCAGTGATCGAGCGGGAGGGCCCAGTGAGCAGTTCTTC.

The chain carries TRBV2 and TRBJ2-2; tentative D call: TRBD1 (5 bases). Trimming cost V 7 bases and J 5 bases, with 17 bases left between them. CDR3 length: 15 residues. Germline V gene sequence: CDR1 SNHLY, CDR2 FYNNEI. The CDR3 protein is CASTTQNRLTGELFF. The CDR3 bases are TGTGCCAGCACTACTCAAAACAGGTTAACCGGGGAGCTGTTTTTT. Filled out from reference TRBV2 and TRBJ2-2, the complete variable domain reads EPEVTQTPSHQVTQMGQEVILRCVPISNHLYFYWYRQILGQKVEFLVSFYNNEISEKSEIFDDQFSVERPDGSNFTLKIRSTKLEDSAMYFCASTTQNRLTGELFFGEGSRLTVL.

This chain joins TRBV11-2 and TRBJ1-1; D unresolved. The CDR3 has 14 residues. Looked up from germline, CDR1 is SGHAT and CDR2 is FQNNGV. Trimming removed 0 bases at V and 7 bases at J, with 12 bases between. Here the CDR3 DNA reads TGTGCCAGCAGCTTAGAATCCACAGTACATGAAGCTTTCTTT. Its translation is CASSLESTVHEAFF.